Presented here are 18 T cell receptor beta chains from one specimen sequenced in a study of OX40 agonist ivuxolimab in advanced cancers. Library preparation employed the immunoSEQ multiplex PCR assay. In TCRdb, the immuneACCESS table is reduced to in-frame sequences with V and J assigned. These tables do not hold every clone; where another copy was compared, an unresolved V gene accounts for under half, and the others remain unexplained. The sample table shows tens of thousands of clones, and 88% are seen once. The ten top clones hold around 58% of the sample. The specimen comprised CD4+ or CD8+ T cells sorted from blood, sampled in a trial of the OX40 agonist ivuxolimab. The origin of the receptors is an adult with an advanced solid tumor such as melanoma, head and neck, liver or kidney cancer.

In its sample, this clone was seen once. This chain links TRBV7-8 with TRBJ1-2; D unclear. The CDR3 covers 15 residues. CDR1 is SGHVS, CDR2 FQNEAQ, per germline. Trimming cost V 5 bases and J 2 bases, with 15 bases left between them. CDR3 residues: CASSPARAFNYGYTF. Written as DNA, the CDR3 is TGTGCCAGCAGCCCCGCAAGGGCCTTCAACTATGGCTACACCTTC.

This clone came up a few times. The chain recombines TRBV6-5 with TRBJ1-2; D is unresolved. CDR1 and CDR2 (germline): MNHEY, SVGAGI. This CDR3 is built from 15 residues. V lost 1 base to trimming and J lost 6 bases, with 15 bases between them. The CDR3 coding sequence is TGTGCCAGCAGTTACTTCCCCGGGCCCCGGGATGGCTACACCTTC. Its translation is CASSYFPGPRDGYTF.

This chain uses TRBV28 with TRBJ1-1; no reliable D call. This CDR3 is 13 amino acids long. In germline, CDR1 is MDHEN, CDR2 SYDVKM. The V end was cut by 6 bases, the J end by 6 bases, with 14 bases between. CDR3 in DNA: TGTGCCAGCAGGCTTCGGTCCTTCGCTGAAGCTTTCTTT. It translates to CASRLRSFAEAFF. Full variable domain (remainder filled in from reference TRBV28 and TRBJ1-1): DVKVTQSSRYLVKRTGEKVFLECVQDMDHENMFWYRQDPGLGLRLIYFSYDVKMKEKGDIPEGYSVSREKKERFSLILESASTNQTSMYLCASRLRSFAEAFFGQGTRLTVV.

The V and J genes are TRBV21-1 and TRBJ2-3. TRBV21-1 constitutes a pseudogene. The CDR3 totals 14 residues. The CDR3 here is CASTLHWGTDTQYF. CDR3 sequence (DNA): TGTGCCAGCACCCTCCATTGGGGGACAGATACGCAGTATTTT.

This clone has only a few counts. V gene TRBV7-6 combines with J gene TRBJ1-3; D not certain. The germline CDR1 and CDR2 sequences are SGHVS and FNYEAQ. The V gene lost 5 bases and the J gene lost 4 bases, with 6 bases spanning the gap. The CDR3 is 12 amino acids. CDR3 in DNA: TGTGCCAGCAGCCCCGGGGGAAACACCATATATTTT. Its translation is CASSPGGNTIYF.

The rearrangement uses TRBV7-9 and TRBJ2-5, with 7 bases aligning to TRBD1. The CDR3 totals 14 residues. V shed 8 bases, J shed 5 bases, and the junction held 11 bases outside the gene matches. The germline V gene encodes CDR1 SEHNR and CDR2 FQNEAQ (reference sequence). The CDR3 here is CASRQGIKMETQYF. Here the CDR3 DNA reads TGTGCCAGCCGACAGGGAATCAAGATGGAGACCCAGTACTTC.

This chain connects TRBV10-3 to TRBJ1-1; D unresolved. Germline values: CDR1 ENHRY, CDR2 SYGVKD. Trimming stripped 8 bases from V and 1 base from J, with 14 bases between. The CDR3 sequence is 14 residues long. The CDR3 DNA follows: TGTGCCATCCGGTGGGAACGGACGAACACTGAAGCTTTCTTT. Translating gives CAIRWERTNTEAFF.

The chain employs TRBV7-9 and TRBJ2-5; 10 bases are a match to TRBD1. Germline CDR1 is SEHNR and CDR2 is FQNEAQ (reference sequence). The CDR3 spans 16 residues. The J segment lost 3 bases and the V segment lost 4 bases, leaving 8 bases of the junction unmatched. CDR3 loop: CASSSQFGTGEETQYF. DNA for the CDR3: TGTGCCAGCAGCTCGCAATTCGGGACAGGGGAAGAGACCCAGTACTTC.

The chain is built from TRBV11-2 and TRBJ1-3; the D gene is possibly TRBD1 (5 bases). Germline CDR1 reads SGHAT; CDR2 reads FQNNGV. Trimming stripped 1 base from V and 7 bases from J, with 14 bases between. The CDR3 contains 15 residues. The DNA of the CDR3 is TGTGCCAGCAGCTTAGGCAGGGCATCTTATAACACCATATATTTT. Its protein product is CASSLGRASYNTIYF.

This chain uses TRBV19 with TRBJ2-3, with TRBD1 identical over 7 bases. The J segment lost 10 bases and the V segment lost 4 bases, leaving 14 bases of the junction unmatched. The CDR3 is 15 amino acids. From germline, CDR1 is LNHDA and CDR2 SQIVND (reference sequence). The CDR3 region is CASSRGRTGESSQYF. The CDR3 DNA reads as TGTGCCAGTAGTAGGGGAAGAACAGGGGAGTCTTCGCAGTATTTT.

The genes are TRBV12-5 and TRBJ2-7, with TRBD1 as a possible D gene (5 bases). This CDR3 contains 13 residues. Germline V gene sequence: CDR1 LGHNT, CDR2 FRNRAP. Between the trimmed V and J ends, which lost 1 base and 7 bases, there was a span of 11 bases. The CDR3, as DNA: TGTGCTAGTGGTTTGGGGACAATCCTAGAGCAGTACTTC. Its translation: CASGLGTILEQYF.

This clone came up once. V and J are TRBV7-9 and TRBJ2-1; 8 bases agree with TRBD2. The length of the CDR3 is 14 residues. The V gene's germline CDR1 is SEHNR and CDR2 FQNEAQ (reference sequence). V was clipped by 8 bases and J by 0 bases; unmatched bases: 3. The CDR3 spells CASQSGSSYNEQFF. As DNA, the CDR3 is TGTGCCAGCCAAAGCGGGAGCTCCTACAATGAGCAGTTCTTC.

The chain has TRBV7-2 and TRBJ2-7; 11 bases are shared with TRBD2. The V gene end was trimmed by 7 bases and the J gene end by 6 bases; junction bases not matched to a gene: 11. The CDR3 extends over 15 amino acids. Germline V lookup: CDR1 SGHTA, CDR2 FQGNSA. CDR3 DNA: TGTGCCAGCACTCGCGAGGGGACTAGCGGTACCGAGCAGTACTTC. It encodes CASTREGTSGTEQYF.

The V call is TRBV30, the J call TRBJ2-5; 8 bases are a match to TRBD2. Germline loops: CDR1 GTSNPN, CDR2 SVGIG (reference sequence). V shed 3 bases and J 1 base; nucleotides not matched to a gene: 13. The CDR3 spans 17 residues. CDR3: CAWRPLGTSGRQETQYF. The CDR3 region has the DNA TGTGCCTGGAGACCCCTAGGAACTAGCGGACGCCAAGAGACCCAGTACTTC.

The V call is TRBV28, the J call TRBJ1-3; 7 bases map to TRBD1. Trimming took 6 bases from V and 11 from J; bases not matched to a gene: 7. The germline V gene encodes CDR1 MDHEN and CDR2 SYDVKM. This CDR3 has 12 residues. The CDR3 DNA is TGTGCCAGCAGCCTCTTCAGGGGGGCCATATATTTT. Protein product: CASSLFRGAIYF.

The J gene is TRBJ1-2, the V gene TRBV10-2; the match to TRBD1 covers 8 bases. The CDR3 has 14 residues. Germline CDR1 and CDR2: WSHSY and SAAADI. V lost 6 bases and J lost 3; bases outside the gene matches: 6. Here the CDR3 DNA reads TGCGCCAGCAGCCCCGACAGGGGTCACTATGGCTACACCTTC. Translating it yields CASSPDRGHYGYTF.

CDR3 nucleotide sequence: TGCGCCAGCAGCACCGACCAGGCGAGTACAGATACGCAGTATTTT. This gives the protein CASSTDQASTDTQYF. The chain recombines TRBV5-1 with TRBJ2-3; D gene unclear. V dropped 4 bases and J dropped 3 bases, with 15 bases sitting between them. The length of the CDR3 is 15 residues. Germline assignment: CDR1 SGHRS and CDR2 YFSETQ.

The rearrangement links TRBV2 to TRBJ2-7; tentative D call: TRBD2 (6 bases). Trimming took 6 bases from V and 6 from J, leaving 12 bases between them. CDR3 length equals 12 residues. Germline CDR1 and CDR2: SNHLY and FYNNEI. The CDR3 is CASRLGSAEQYF. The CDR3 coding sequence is TGTGCCAGCAGACTCGGGAGCGCCGAGCAGTACTTC.